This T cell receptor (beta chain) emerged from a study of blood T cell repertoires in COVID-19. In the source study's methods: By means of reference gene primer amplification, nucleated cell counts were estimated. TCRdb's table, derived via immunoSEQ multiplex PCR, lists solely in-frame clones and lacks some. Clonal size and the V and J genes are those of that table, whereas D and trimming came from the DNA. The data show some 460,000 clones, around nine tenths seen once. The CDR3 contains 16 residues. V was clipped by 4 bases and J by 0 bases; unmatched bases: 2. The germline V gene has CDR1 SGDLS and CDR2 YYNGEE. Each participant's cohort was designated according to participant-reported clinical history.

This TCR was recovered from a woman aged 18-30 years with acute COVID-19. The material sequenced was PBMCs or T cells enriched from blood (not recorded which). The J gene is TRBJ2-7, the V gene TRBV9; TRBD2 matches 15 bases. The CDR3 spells CASSPGLAGGSYEQYF. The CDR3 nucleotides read TGTGCCAGCAGCCCGGGACTAGCGGGGGGCTCCTACGAGCAGTACTTC.